Presented here are 24 T cell receptor beta chains from one specimen sequenced in a study of identical twins. MiXCR, applied by TCRdb to the 5' RACE reads, yields one record per CDR3 protein. The data hold roughly 240,000 distinct CDR3 sequences, with roughly 7.5% observed a single time. These same data were also listed under a study on yellow fever vaccine responses in identical twins.

Specimen: CD8+ T cells sorted from blood. The source of these receptors is a woman between 18 and 29 years old in good health.

This clonotype was picked up many times. V and J are TRBV27 and TRBJ2-3; D remains unclear. V lost 3 bases and J 4 bases, leaving 5 bases between the germline ends. This CDR3 contains 12 residues. Germline CDR1 reads MNHEY; CDR2 reads SMNVEV (reference sequence). The CDR3 spells CASSFRPDTQYF. CDR3 nucleotide sequence: TGTGCCAGCAGTTTTCGGCCAGATACGCAGTATTTT.

This clonotype was seen at least ten times. The chain has TRBV9 and TRBJ2-3, with a tentative D call TRBD1 (5 bases). Germline CDR1 is SGDLS and CDR2 is YYNGEE. The CDR3 is made up of 14 amino acids. The V end was cut by 3 bases, the J end by 4 bases, with 12 bases between. CDR3 DNA: TGTGCCAGCAGCGGGGTCAGGGAAGCAGATACGCAGTATTTT. Protein sequence: CASSGVREADTQYF.

This clonotype came up a few times. The chain recombines TRBV20-1 with TRBJ2-1; D is unresolved. Trimming pared 0 bases from V and 3 bases from J, leaving 12 bases between. CDR1 is DFQATT, CDR2 SNEGSKA, per germline (reference sequence). The length of the CDR3 is 15 residues. The CDR3 loop is CSARDRRLDYNEQFF. The CDR3 DNA reads as TGCAGTGCTAGAGATCGTCGTCTAGACTACAATGAGCAGTTCTTC.

This clonotype was counted only a few times. The chain has TRBV4-1 and TRBJ2-2; 8 bases match TRBD1. The germline CDR1 and CDR2 sequences are MGHRA and YSYEKL. The CDR3 consists of 16 residues. Germline trimming cut 3 bases from V and 4 bases from J; bases unmatched to any gene: 7. The DNA for the CDR3 is TGCGCCAGCAGCCATCCTAGGACAGGGAGCACCGGGGAGCTGTTTTTT. Its protein product is CASSHPRTGSTGELFF.

This clonotype was observed a handful of times. The gene calls are TRBV12-3 or TRBV12-4 and TRBJ2-7, with D tentatively TRBD2 (6 bases). CDR3 length: 14 residues. Between the trimmed V and J ends, which lost 7 bases and 0 bases, there was a span of 13 bases. CDR3 residues: CASTIGDFSYEQYF. The CDR3 DNA reads as TGTGCCAGCACCATAGGGGACTTCTCCTACGAGCAGTACTTC.

The chain uses TRBV7-8 and TRBJ2-2; 8 positions agree with TRBD2. V shed 8 bases and J 4 bases; nucleotides not matched to a gene: 21. This CDR3 spans 19 amino acids. The germline gives CDR1 SGHVS, CDR2 FQNEAQ. CDR3 in amino acids: CASYPPRASGQVGTGELFF. CDR3 nucleotides: TGTGCCAGCTACCCCCCTCGGGCTAGCGGGCAAGTGGGCACCGGGGAGCTGTTTTTT. Together with reference TRBV7-8 and TRBJ2-2, the CDR3 gives the full variable domain: GAGVSQSPRYKVAKRGQDVALRCDPISGHVSLFWYQQALGQGPEFLTYFQNEAQLDKSGLPSDRFFAERPEGSVSTLKIQRTQQEDSAVYLCASYPPRASGQVGTGELFFGEGSRLTVL.

This clonotype came up a few times. The CDR3 nucleotides are TGTGCCAGCAGTTTGGAGACTAGCCGCTACGAGCAGTACTTC. This codes for CASSLETSRYEQYF. The rearrangement joins TRBV12-3 or TRBV12-4 to TRBJ2-7; TRBD2 aligns across 7 bases. This CDR3 spans 14 amino acids. The J segment lost 3 bases and the V segment lost 3 bases, leaving 5 bases of the junction unmatched.

A few counts support this clonotype. This CDR3 reads CSARGAPGARGETQYF. The CDR3 DNA reads as TGCAGTGCTAGAGGCGCCCCCGGAGCCCGGGGAGAGACCCAGTACTTC. The chain carries TRBV20-1 and TRBJ2-5, with D possibly being TRBD2 (5 bases). This CDR3 is 16 amino acids long. Trimming pared 1 base from V and 4 bases from J, leaving 19 bases between. CDR1 and CDR2 (germline): DFQATT, SNEGSKA (reference sequence).

This clonotype was counted at least ten times. The rearrangement joins TRBV5-1 to TRBJ2-3; a possible D gene is TRBD1 (5 bases). Germline CDR1 reads SGHRS; CDR2 reads YFSETQ. The germline V and J ends were trimmed by 5 bases and 2 bases, with 18 bases remaining between them. The CDR3 is 16 residues long. The CDR3 DNA sequence: TGCGCCAGCAGTAGAGAAAAGGGGTGGGCCACAGATACGCAGTATTTT. Translation gives CASSREKGWATDTQYF. The variable domain in full, with the rest retrieved from reference TRBV5-1 and TRBJ2-3, is KAGVTQTPRYLIKTRGQQVTLSCSPISGHRSVSWYQQTPGQGLQFLFEYFSETQRNKGNFPGRFSGRQFSNSRSEMNVSTLELGDSALYLCASSREKGWATDTQYFGPGTRLTVL.

This clonotype was observed many times. The gene calls are TRBV6-2 or TRBV6-3 and TRBJ1-2, with TRBD1 matching 7 bases. CDR1 is MNHEY and CDR2 is SVGEGT in the germline V gene. The CDR3 covers 11 residues. Trimming removed 2 bases from V and 14 bases from J; junction bases left unmatched: 5. The CDR3 loop reads CASSYPTGWTF. Here the CDR3 DNA reads TGTGCCAGCAGTTACCCGACAGGGTGGACCTTC.

J is TRBJ2-7 and V is TRBV20-1; no clear D. V was clipped by 4 bases and J by 0 bases, with 10 bases between them. Germline CDR1 is DFQATT and CDR2 is SNEGSKA (reference sequence). This CDR3 is built from 13 residues. In nucleotides, the CDR3 is TGCAGTGCTATTTCGGCTGCCTCCTACGAGCAGTACGTC. This sequence encodes CSAISAASYEQYV.

The rearrangement links TRBV5-8 to TRBJ1-6; D ambiguous. The V end was cut by 4 bases, the J end by 9 bases, with 8 bases between. The CDR3 has 12 residues. Germline CDR1 is SGHTS and CDR2 is YDEGEE. CDR3 amino acids: CASSQTISPLHF. CDR3 DNA sequence: TGTGCCAGCAGCCAGACCATTTCACCCCTCCACTTT. Full variable domain (missing parts from reference TRBV5-8 and TRBJ1-6): EAGVTQSPTHLIKTRGQQATLRCSPISGHTSVYWYQQALGLGLQFLLWYDEGEERNRGNFPPRFSGRQFPNYSSELNVNALELEDSALYLCASSQTISPLHFGNGTRLTVT.

This clonotype was recorded a few times. This chain connects TRBV11-2 to TRBJ2-7; D is undetermined. The CDR3 length is 15 residues. Germline CDR1 is SGHAT and CDR2 is FQNNGV. Trimming removed 0 bases at V and 2 bases at J, with 11 bases between. For the CDR3, the DNA is TGTGCCAGCAGCTTAGATTTAGCTAGACCCTACGAGCAGTACGTC. This gives the protein CASSLDLARPYEQYV.

This clonotype was detected ten times or more. This chain uses TRBV9 with TRBJ2-1; 11 nucleotides align to TRBD2. Germline assignment: CDR1 SGDLS and CDR2 YYNGEE. The CDR3 sequence is 15 residues long. The junction had 5 bases not matched to a gene; V was cut back by 0 bases and J by 9 bases. The CDR3: CASSVELAGDIEQFF. The CDR3 nucleotides read TGTGCCAGCAGCGTAGAACTAGCGGGAGATATTGAGCAGTTCTTC.

This clonotype has more than one count but fewer than ten. The chain uses TRBV7-9 and TRBJ2-3; 8 nucleotides agree with TRBD2. The ends lost 8 bases at V and 2 bases at J; junction bases unmatched: 3. CDR3 size: 13 residues. Germline V lookup: CDR1 SEHNR, CDR2 FQNEAQ (reference sequence). This CDR3 is CASGGGLTDTQYF. In nucleotides, the CDR3 is TGTGCCAGCGGCGGGGGGCTCACAGATACGCAGTATTTT.

This clonotype was counted between two and nine times. The rearrangement links TRBV4-1 to TRBJ2-1, with 8 bases matching TRBD2. Germline trimming cut 0 bases from V and 5 bases from J; bases unmatched to any gene: 3. The CDR3 covers 15 residues. The V gene's germline CDR1 is MGHRA and CDR2 YSYEKL. CDR3 region: CASSQEGLVHNEQFF. The CDR3 bases are TGCGCCAGCAGCCAAGAGGGACTAGTGCACAATGAGCAGTTCTTC.

This clonotype was picked up a small number of times. The chain combines TRBV6-2 or TRBV6-3 with TRBJ2-7; 9 bases map to TRBD2. Germline V gene data show CDR1 as MNHEY and CDR2 as SVGEGT. V dropped 1 base and J dropped 4; count of bases not matched to a gene: 5. The length of the CDR3 is 15 residues. The CDR3 DNA follows: TGTGCCAGCAGTTACTTGACTAGCGGTAGTTACGAGCAGTACTTC. Its protein product is CASSYLTSGSYEQYF.

This clonotype was counted only a few times. The chain joins TRBV2 to TRBJ1-1; D is unclear. The CDR3 is made up of 11 amino acids. The V and J ends lost 10 bases and 6 bases respectively, with 12 bases between them. CDR1 and CDR2 from the germline V gene are SNHLY and FYNNEI. As DNA, the CDR3 is TGTGCCAACCCGGGCAGGTCTGAAGCTTTCTTT. This encodes CANPGRSEAFF. Drawing the rest from reference TRBV2 and TRBJ1-1, the complete variable domain is EPEVTQTPSHQVTQMGQEVILRCVPISNHLYFYWYRQILGQKVEFLVSFYNNEISEKSEIFDDQFSVERPDGSNFTLKIRSTKLEDSAMYFCANPGRSEAFFGQGTRLTVV.

This sequence joins TRBV2 and TRBJ2-1; D tentatively fits TRBD1 or TRBD2 (5 bases each). Looked up from germline, CDR1 is SNHLY and CDR2 is FYNNEI. The CDR3 covers 12 residues. The V end was cut by 4 bases, the J end by 8 bases, with 9 bases between. CDR3 nucleotide sequence: TGTGCCAGCAGTGGGGGGATGGATGAGCAGTTCTTC. It translates to CASSGGMDEQFF.

The rearrangement joins TRBV7-6 to TRBJ2-1; D perhaps matches TRBD1 (6 bases). The germline CDR1 and CDR2 sequences are SGHVS and FNYEAQ. This CDR3 is 13 amino acids long. V lost 1 base, J lost 8 bases, and 9 bases lay in between. Here the CDR3 DNA reads TGTGCCAGCAGCTTAGAAGGGGGAGATGAGCAGTTCTTC. It translates to CASSLEGGDEQFF.

This chain uses TRBV6-1 with TRBJ2-6; the D call may be TRBD1 or TRBD2 (6 bases each). Germline V gene sequence: CDR1 MNHNS, CDR2 SASEGT. The V and J ends lost 7 bases and 3 bases respectively, with 13 bases between them. The CDR3 totals 15 residues. CDR3 amino acids: CASTHEGGGANVLTF. Written as DNA, the CDR3 is TGTGCCAGCACCCACGAGGGGGGTGGGGCCAACGTCCTGACTTTC.

The CDR3 here is CASSGPHRDGYTF. CDR3 DNA sequence: TGTGCCAGCAGCGGGCCCCACAGGGACGGCTACACCTTC. This chain links TRBV11-2 with TRBJ1-2; tentatively, D is TRBD1 (6 bases). V shed 5 bases and J shed 8 bases, with 15 bases lying between them. The CDR3 contains 13 residues. Looked up from germline, CDR1 is SGHAT and CDR2 is FQNNGV. Combining the CDR3 with reference TRBV11-2 and TRBJ1-2 gives the whole variable domain EAGVAQSPRYKIIEKRQSVAFWCNPISGHATLYWYQQILGQGPKLLIQFQNNGVVDDSQLPKDRFSAERLKGVDSTLKIQPAKLEDSAVYLCASSGPHRDGYTFGSGTRLTVV.

The rearrangement uses TRBV4-1 and TRBJ2-5, with D maybe TRBD2 (6 bases). Germline CDR1 MGHRA, CDR2 YSYEKL. The V end was cut by 3 bases, the J end by 4 bases, with 15 bases between. The CDR3 has 15 residues. The CDR3 region is CASSQWDSAGETQYF. The DNA for the CDR3 is TGCGCCAGCAGCCAGTGGGACTCGGCGGGAGAGACCCAGTACTTC.

This clonotype was seen only a few times. This chain uses TRBV11-1 with TRBJ2-3; TRBD2 matches 8 bases. Per germline, CDR1 SGHAT and CDR2 FQDESV (reference sequence). With 5 bases clipped from V and 4 bases from J, the junction kept 17 bases outside the gene matches. The CDR3 consists of 18 residues. For the CDR3, the DNA is TGTGCCAGCAGCCCCCCGCGGGGGGCCTCCCTTTATGCAGATACGCAGTATTTT. Amino acid sequence: CASSPPRGASLYADTQYF.